The following is a T cell receptor beta chain sequence with its context. Antigen specificity is unknown. The sample originates from a study of shared clonotypes between healthy human individuals. Study-level findings and limits: Clonotypes which were not shared had lower generation probabilities than clonotypes that all four donors shared. It was only blood that was sampled, and tissue repertoires likely differ. Generally, naive subsets (rather than memory subsets) showed larger estimated richness.

The protocol was immunoSEQ multiplex PCR, while the TCRdb copy is restricted to in-frame clones and leaves out a portion. The table records about 520,000 clones, roughly 95% of them present only once. Germline V CDR1 and CDR2: PRHDT, FYEKMQ (reference sequence). This CDR3 spans 12 amino acids. Trimming removed 2 bases at V and 7 bases at J, with 5 bases between. Sequencing was carried out using naive CD4+ T cells sorted from blood. Stated subset: CD45RA+ positively selected. V usage is TRBV13 and J usage is TRBJ2-2; unclear D gene. The sequence came from a woman aged 30 to 39 in good health. The CDR3 reads CASSLTGGELFF. The CDR3 DNA reads as TGTGCCAGCAGCTTAACCGGCGGGGAGCTGTTTTTT.